This section outlines one TCR beta chain sequence together with its context. The data are from a study of shared T cell receptors in the human thymus. Trimming removed 2 bases at V and 6 bases at J, with 11 bases between. The CDR3 length is 15 residues. CDR1 and CDR2 from the germline V gene are MNHNY and SVGAGI (reference sequence). Sequenced by immunoSEQ multiplex PCR; TCRdb stores in-frame clones only, minus some. Of 550,000 to 800,000 clones listed, 80% to 90% are singletons. This sample was shared with a second study, whose subject was human thymus T cells. As reported in that work: Finnish infants who were healthy and having corrective surgery for congenital heart defects made up the donors. Corrective heart surgery yielded the resections from which the thymus tissue came.

The clonotype comes from a girl less than two years old with a congenital heart defect. The chain joins TRBV6-6 to TRBJ1-6; D is undetermined. The sample was thymocytes. In DNA, the CDR3 is TGTGCCAGCAGTTACGAGGACGGACTTAATTCACCCCTCCACTTT. Its translation is CASSYEDGLNSPLHF.